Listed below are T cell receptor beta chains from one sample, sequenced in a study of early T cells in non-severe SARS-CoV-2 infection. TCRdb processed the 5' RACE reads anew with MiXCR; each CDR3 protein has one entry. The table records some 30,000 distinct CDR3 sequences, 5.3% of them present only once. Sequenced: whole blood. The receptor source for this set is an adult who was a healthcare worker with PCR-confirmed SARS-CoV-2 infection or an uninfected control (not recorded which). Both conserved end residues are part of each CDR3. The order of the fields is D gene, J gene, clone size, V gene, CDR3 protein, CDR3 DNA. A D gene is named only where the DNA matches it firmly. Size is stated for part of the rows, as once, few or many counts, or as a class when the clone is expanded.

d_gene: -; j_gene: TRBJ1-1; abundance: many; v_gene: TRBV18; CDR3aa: CASSRNRMGGHTEAFF; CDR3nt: TGTGCCAGCTCACGAAATAGAATGGGGGGACACACTGAAGCTTTCTTT
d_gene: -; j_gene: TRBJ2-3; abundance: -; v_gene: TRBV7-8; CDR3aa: CASSFKGATDTQYF; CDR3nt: TGTGCCAGCAGCTTCAAAGGGGCGACAGATACGCAGTATTTT
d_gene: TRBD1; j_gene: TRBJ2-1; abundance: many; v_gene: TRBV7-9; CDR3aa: CASSWTGSNEQFF; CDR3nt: TGTGCCAGCAGCTGGACAGGGTCCAATGAGCAGTTCTTC
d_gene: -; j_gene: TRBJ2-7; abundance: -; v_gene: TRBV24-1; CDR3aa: CATEESYSYEQYF; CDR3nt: TGTGCCACCGAAGAGTCCTACTCCTACGAGCAGTACTTC
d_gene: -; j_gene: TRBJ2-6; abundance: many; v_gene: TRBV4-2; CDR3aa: CASSQWVQVSGANVLTF; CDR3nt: TGTGCCAGCAGCCAATGGGTTCAGGTCTCTGGGGCCAACGTCCTGACTTTC
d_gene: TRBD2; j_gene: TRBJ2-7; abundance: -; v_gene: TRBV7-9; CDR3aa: CASSLIAASGSYEQYF; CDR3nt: TGTGCCAGCAGCTTAATTGCGGCTAGCGGGAGTTACGAGCAGTACTTC
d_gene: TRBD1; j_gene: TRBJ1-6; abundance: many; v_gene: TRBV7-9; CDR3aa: CASSREGQGNSPLHF; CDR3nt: TGTGCCAGCAGCCGTGAGGGACAGGGGAATTCACCCCTCCACTTT
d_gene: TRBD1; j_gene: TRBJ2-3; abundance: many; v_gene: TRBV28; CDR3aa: CASSLFTGGTDTQYF; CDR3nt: TGTGCCAGCAGTTTATTTACAGGGGGCACAGATACGCAGTATTTT
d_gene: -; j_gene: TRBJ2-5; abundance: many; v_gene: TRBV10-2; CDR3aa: CASSEDQETQYF; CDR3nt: TGCGCCAGCAGTGAAGACCAAGAGACCCAGTACTTC
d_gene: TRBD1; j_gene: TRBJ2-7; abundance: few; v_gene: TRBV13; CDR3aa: CASSRRTGISYEQYF; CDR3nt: TGTGCCAGCAGCCGCCGGACAGGGATCTCCTACGAGCAGTACTTC
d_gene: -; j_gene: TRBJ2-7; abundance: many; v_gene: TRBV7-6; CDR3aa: CATHIQGGDYEQYF; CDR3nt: TGTGCCACCCACATCCAGGGGGGGGACTACGAGCAGTACTTC
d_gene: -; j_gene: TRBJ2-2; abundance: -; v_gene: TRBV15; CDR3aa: CATSVTTQHGGELFF; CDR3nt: TGTGCCACCAGCGTCACGACTCAGCACGGCGGGGAGCTGTTTTTT
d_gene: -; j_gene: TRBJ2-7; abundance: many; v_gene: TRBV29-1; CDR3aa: CSVSRQDSYEQYF; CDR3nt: TGCAGCGTCTCTAGACAGGACTCCTACGAGCAGTACTTC
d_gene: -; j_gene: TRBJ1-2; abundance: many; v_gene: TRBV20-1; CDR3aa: CSANRQIPNYGYTF; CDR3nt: TGCAGTGCAAATCGACAGATTCCTAACTATGGCTACACCTTC
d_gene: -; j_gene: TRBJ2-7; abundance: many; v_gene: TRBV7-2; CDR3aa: CASSVTGEQYF; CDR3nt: TGTGCCAGCAGCGTGACCGGGGAGCAGTACTTC
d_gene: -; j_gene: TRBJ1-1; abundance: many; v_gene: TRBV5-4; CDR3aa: CASSPGGARDTEAFF; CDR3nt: TGTGCCAGCAGCCCCGGAGGGGCTCGGGACACTGAAGCTTTCTTT
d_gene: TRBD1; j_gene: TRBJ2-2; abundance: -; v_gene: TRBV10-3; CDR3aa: CASSTGDTGELFF; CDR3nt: TGTGCCTCATCTACAGGGGACACCGGGGAGCTGTTTTTT
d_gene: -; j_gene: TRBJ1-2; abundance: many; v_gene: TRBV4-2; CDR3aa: CASSQARAKGDGYTF; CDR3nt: TGTGCCAGCAGCCAAGCCCGGGCCAAGGGAGATGGCTACACCTTC
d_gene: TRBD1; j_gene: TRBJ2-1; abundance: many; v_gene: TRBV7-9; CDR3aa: CASSLEGRGSYNEQFF; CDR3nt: TGTGCCAGCAGCTTAGAGGGCAGGGGGTCCTACAATGAGCAGTTCTTC
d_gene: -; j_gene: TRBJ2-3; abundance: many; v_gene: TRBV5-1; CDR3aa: CASSLWRRTDTQYF; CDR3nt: TGCGCCAGCAGCTTGTGGCGACGAACAGATACGCAGTATTTT
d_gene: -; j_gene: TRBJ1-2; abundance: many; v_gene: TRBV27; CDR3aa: CASSLSFGDLSYGYTF; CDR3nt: TGTGCCAGCAGTTTAAGTTTTGGAGATTTGAGCTATGGCTACACCTTC
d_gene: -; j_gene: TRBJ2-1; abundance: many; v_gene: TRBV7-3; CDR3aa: CASSLSGAPNEQFF; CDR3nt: TGTGCCAGCAGCTTAAGCGGTGCTCCCAATGAGCAGTTCTTC
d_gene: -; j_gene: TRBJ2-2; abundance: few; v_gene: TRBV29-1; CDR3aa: CSGQNTGELFF; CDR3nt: TGCAGCGGCCAGAACACCGGGGAGCTGTTTTTT
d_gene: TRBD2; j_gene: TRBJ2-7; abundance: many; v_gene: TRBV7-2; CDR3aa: CASSLGLAVTEQYF; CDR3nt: TGTGCCAGCAGCCTCGGACTAGCGGTTACCGAGCAGTACTTC
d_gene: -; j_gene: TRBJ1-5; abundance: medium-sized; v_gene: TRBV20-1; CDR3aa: CSARTQGGSQPQHF; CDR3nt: TGCAGTGCTCGAACACAAGGGGGTAGCCAGCCCCAGCATTTT
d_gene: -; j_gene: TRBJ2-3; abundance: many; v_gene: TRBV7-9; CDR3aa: CASSLRQVEDTQYF; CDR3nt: TGTGCCAGCAGCTTGAGGCAGGTCGAGGATACGCAGTATTTT
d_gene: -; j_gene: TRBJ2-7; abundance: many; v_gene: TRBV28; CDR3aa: CASSPWRQLDEQYF; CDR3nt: TGTGCCAGCAGCCCATGGCGTCAGTTGGACGAGCAGTACTTC
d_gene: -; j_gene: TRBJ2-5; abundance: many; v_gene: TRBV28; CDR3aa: CASSLGGFQETQYF; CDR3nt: TGTGCCAGCAGTTTAGGGGGTTTTCAAGAGACCCAGTACTTC
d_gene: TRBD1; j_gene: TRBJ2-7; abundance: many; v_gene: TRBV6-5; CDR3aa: CASSQDRGHEQYF; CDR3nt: TGTGCCAGCAGTCAAGACAGGGGCCACGAGCAGTACTTC
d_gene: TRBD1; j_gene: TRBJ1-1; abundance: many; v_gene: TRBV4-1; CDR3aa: CASSPSGTDTRGPYTEAFF; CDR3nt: TGCGCCAGCAGCCCATCCGGGACAGATACCCGAGGGCCCTACACTGAAGCTTTCTTT
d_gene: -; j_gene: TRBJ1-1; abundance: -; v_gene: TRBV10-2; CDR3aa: CASSETAGTEAFF; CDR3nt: TGCGCCAGCAGTGAGACAGCGGGGACTGAAGCTTTCTTT
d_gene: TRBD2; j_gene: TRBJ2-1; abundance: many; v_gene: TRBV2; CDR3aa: CASSGLAGPTYNEQFF; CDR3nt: TGTGCCAGCTCGGGACTAGCGGGACCGACCTACAATGAGCAGTTCTTC
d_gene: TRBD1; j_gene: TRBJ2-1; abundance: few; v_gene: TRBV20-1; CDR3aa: CSASRGTGTVEQFF; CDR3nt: TGCAGTGCTAGCCGCGGGACAGGGACTGTTGAGCAGTTCTTC
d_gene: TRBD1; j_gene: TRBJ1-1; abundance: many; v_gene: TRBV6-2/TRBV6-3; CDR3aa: CASSLQGRTEAFF; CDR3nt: TGTGCCAGCAGTCTACAGGGGAGAACTGAAGCTTTCTTT
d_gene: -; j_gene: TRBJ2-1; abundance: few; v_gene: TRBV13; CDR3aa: CASSSSRHNEQFF; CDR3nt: TGTGCCAGCAGCTCCTCCCGGCACAATGAGCAGTTCTTC
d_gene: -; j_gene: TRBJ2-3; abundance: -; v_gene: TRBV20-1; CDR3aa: CSAPQGATDTQYF; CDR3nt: TGCAGTGCCCCACAGGGAGCCACAGATACGCAGTATTTT
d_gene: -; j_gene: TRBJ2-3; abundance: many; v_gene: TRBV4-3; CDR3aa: CASSPGGAGDTQYF; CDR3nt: TGCGCCAGCAGCCCAGGAGGGGCGGGAGATACGCAGTATTTT
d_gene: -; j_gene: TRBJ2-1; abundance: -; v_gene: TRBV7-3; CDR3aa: CASSLTGVTSSYNEQFF; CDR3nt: TGTGCCAGCAGCTTAACGGGGGTGACTAGCTCCTACAATGAGCAGTTCTTC
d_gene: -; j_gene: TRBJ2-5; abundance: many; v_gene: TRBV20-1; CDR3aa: CSAPQRSGRQETQYF; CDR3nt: TGCAGTGCTCCCCAGCGTAGCGGAAGACAAGAGACCCAGTACTTC
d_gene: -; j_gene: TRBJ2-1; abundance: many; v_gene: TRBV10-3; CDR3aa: CAIRFSDVYNEQFF; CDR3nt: TGTGCCATCAGGTTTAGCGACGTCTACAATGAGCAGTTCTTC
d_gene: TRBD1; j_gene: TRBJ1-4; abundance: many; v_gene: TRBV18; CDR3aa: CASSPSGTAHEKLFF; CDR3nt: TGTGCCAGCTCACCTTCCGGGACAGCCCATGAAAAACTGTTTTTT
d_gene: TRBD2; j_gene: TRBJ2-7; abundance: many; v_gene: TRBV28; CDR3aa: CASSPSSGRDEQYF; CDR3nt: TGTGCCAGCAGTCCATCTAGCGGGAGGGACGAGCAGTACTTC
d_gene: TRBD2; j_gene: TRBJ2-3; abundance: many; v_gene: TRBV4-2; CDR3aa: CASSQEKAGEVLDTQYF; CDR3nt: TGTGCCAGCAGCCAAGAAAAGGCGGGAGAGGTGTTGGATACGCAGTATTTT
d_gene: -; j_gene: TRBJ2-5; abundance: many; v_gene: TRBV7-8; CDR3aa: CASGFEETQYF; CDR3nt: TGTGCCAGTGGATTCGAGGAGACCCAGTACTTC
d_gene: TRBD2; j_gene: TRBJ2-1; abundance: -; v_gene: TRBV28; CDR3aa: CASSLGREGYNEQFF; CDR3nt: TGTGCCAGCAGTTTAGGGCGGGAGGGATACAATGAGCAGTTCTTC
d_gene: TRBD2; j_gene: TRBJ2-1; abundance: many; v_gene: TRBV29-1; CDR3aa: CSVEDQQLPGLVPFF; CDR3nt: TGCAGCGTTGAAGATCAACAACTACCAGGACTAGTACCGTTCTTC
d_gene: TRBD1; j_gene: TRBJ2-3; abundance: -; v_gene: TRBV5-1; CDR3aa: CASRGTGSSTDTQYF; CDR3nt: TGCGCCAGCAGAGGGACAGGGAGTAGCACAGATACGCAGTATTTT
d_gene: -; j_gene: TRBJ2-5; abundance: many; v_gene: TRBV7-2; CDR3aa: CASSKQGQETQYF; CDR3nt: TGTGCCAGCAGCAAACAGGGCCAAGAGACCCAGTACTTC
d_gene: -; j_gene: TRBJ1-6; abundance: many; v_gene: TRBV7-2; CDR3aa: CASRGQGYSPLHF; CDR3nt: TGTGCCAGCAGGGGGCAGGGGTACTCACCCCTCCACTTT
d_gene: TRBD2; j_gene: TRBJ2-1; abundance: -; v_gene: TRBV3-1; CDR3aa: CASSHLGREKGEQFF; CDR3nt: TGTGCCAGCAGCCACTTAGGGCGGGAGAAGGGTGAGCAGTTCTTC
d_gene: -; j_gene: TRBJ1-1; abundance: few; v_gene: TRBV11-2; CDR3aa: CASSPVNWNTEAFF; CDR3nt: TGTGCCAGCAGCCCGGTTAACTGGAACACTGAAGCTTTCTTT
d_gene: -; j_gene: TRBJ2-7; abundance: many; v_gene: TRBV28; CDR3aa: CAGRGPSSYEQYF; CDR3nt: TGTGCCGGAAGGGGACCTAGCTCCTACGAGCAGTACTTC
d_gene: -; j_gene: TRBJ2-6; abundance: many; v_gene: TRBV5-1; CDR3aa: CASSSQGLTANVLTF; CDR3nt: TGCGCCAGCAGCTCCCAGGGTTTGACGGCCAACGTCCTGACTTTC
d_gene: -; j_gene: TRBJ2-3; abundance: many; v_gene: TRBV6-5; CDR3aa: CASRGDLTDTQYF; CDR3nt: TGTGCCAGCAGGGGGGACCTCACAGATACGCAGTATTTT
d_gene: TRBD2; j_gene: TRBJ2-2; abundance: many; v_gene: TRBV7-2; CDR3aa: CASSFLGAGGNTGELFF; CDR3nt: TGTGCCAGCAGCTTCCTCGGGGCGGGAGGCAACACCGGGGAGCTGTTTTTT
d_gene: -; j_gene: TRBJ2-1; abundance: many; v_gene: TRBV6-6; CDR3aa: CASSHDLFYNEQFF; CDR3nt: TGTGCCAGCAGTCACGACCTATTCTACAATGAGCAGTTCTTC
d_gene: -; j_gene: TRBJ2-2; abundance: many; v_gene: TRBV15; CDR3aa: CATSRDWGNTGELFF; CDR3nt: TGTGCCACCAGCAGAGATTGGGGGAACACCGGGGAGCTGTTTTTT
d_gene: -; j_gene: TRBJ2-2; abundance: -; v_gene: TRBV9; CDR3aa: CASSVGEITGELFF; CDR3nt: TGTGCCAGCAGCGTAGGAGAAATTACCGGGGAGCTGTTTTTT
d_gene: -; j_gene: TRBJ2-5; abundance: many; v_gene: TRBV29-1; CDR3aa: CSVGGTPAEETQYF; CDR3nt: TGCAGCGTTGGGGGCACCCCCGCGGAAGAGACCCAGTACTTC